This T cell receptor beta chain came from a study of blood T cell repertoires in COVID-19. About the research overall: The United States, Italy and Spain provided the acute and convalescent COVID-19 samples. Sample material is recorded as cDNA or gDNA derived from T cells, B-cell-depleted T cells, or PBMCs.

Everyone who took part was roughly 18 to 89 years old, and they came from about 23 US areas. Cohorts were assigned according to the clinical history that participants reported. In germline, CDR1 is SNHLY, CDR2 FYNNEI. CDR3 length: 14 residues. The germline V and J ends were trimmed by 8 bases and 8 bases, with 18 bases remaining between them. Sequencing used immunoSEQ multiplex PCR; TCRdb keeps in-frame clones, though not all of them. This table holds under 200,000 clones, roughly 83% found once. Sequenced input: PBMCs or T cells enriched from blood (not recorded which). This TCR came from a middle-aged man with acute COVID-19. This rearrangement joins TRBV2 to TRBJ1-4; no clear D gene. The CDR3 sequence is CASLEEGSWEKLFF. DNA for the CDR3: TGTGCCAGCCTCGAAGAGGGCAGCTGGGAAAAACTGTTTTTT.